These 2 T cell receptor beta chains were sequenced from one sample in a study of spatial heterogeneity in lung cancer. TCRdb reanalysed the 5' RACE reads using MiXCR and keeps one entry per CDR3 protein. The sample has 70,000 to 90,000 distinct CDR3 sequences, less than 15% seen once. The time point was: sample taken at primary tumor resection. The study sequenced unsorted whole RNA from tumor, nontumor lung or frozen PBMC. The sample was PBMCs, taken at surgery. All receptors derive from a male donor with early-stage non-small cell lung cancer.

CDR3 sequence (DNA): TGTGCCAGCAGCCGGGGACAGGAGCTCTATGGCTACACCTTC. The encoded protein is CASSRGQELYGYTF. This chain connects TRBV5-4 to TRBJ1-2, with 8 bases identical to TRBD1. The CDR3 is 14 residues long. Germline trimming cut 4 bases from V and 4 bases from J; bases unmatched to any gene: 6. The germline V gene has CDR1 SGHNT and CDR2 YYREEE (reference sequence).

The chain employs TRBV6-5 and TRBJ1-2, with 9 bases identical to TRBD1. After removal of 5 bases from V and 4 bases from J, the junction contained 11 bases not matched to a gene. The CDR3 runs to 16 residues. Germline loops: CDR1 MNHEY, CDR2 SVGAGI. The CDR3 nucleotides are TGTGCCAGCAGTCGGACAGGGGATATTACTGGCTATGGCTACACCTTC. It yields the protein CASSRTGDITGYGYTF.